This TCR beta chain is drawn from a study of regulatory T cells in long-lasting Graves disease. Study information: The study enrolled newly diagnosed Graves' patients on antithyroid drugs under 3 months.

Researchers made TCR beta libraries by using iRepertoire HTBI primers and running Arm-PCR on CDR3 regions. MiXCR was run by TCRdb on the multiplex PCR reads, yielding one entry per CDR3 protein. There are approximately 400,000 distinct CDR3 sequences in the sample; roughly 16% occur only once, and approximately 21% lies in the top ten. The table lists this clonotype with a few counts. Documented time point: newly diagnosed GD, antithyroid drugs for less than 3 months. Construction of the TCR library relied on RNA isolated from PBMCs. V shed 0 bases and J 2 bases; nucleotides not matched to a gene: 17. Germline V CDR1 and CDR2: SQVTM, ANQGSEA. The CDR3 length is 20 residues.

The chain employs TRBV29-1 and TRBJ2-3; the match to TRBD2 covers 10 bases. The TCR originated in a female donor with Graves disease. The input for sequencing was peripheral blood mononuclear cells (PBMCs), taken at new diagnosis, from a patient treated with antithyroid drugs. CDR3: CSVEDLGLAGVLPNTDTQYF. The CDR3 DNA is TGCAGCGTTGAAGATCTGGGGCTAGCGGGAGTCCTCCCCAACACAGATACGCAGTATTTT.